This T cell receptor (beta chain) derives from a study of cytomegalovirus exposure and HLA in healthy donors. CDR3 size: 16 residues. Germline loops: CDR1 SGHRS, CDR2 YFSETQ. With V trimmed by 2 bases and J by 6 bases, 7 bases remained unmatched. In the PCR, 60 Vbeta and 13 Jbeta primers were used. Using immunoSEQ multiplex PCR, the repertoire was profiled, and TCRdb retains in-frame clones only, with some absent. The table lists 75,000 to 90,000 clones, 63% of them singletons, with 15% in the top ten. The rearrangement joins TRBV5-1 to TRBJ2-2; 10 nucleotides match TRBD1. Sequencing used PBMCs. This sequence was found in a woman aged 40 to 55 in good health and CMV-seropositive. CDR3: CASSLPGQGTSGELFF. The CDR3 nucleotides are TGCGCCAGCAGCTTACCGGGACAGGGGACCTCCGGGGAGCTGTTTTTT.